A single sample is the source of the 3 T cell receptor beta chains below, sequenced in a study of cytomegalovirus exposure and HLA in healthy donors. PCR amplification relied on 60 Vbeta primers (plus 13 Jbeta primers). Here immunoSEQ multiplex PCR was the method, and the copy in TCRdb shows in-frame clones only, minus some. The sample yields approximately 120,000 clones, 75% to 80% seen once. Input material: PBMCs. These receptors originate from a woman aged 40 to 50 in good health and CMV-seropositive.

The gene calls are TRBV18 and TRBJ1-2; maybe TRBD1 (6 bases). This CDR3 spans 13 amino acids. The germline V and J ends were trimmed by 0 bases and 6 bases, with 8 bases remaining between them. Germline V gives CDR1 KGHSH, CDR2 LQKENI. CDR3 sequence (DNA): TGTGCCAGCTCACCACCTACAGGGCATGGCTACACCTTC. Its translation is CASSPPTGHGYTF.

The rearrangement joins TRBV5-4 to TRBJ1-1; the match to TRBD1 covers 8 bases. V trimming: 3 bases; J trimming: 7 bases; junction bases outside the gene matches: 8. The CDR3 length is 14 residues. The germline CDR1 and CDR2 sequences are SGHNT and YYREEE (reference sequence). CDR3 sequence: CASSYRQGRNEAFF. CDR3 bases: TGTGCCAGCAGCTACAGACAGGGGCGGAATGAAGCTTTCTTT.

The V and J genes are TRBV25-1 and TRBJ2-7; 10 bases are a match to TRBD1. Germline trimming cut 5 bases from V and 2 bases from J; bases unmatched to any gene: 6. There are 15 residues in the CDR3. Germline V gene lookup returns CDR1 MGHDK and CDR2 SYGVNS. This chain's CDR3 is CASSFSGQGAYEQYF. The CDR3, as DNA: TGTGCCAGCAGTTTCTCCGGACAGGGGGCCTACGAGCAGTACTTC.